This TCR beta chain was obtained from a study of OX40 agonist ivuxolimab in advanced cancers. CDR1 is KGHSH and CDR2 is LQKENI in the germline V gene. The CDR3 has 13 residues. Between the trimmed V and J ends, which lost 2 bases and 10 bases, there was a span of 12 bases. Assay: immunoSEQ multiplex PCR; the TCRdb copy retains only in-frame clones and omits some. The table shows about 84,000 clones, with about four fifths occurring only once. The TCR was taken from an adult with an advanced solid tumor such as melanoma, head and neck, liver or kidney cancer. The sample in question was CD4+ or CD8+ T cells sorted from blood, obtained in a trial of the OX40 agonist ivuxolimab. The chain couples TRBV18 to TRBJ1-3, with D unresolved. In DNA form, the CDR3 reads TGTGCCAGCTCACCAGGCGAGGCAATGACCATATATTTT. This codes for CASSPGEAMTIYF.